The clone carrying this T cell receptor (beta chain) was counted between two and nine times. Antigen: not known. The record originates from a study of cytomegalovirus exposure and HLA in healthy donors. Study as a whole: For the approximately 360 genotyped donors, 80% to 90% fell within the Caucasian-associated ancestry cluster.

Trimming at V came to 5 bases and at J to 5 bases, leaving 6 bases not matched to a gene. The CDR3 sequence is 14 residues long. Germline-derived CDR1 and CDR2 are SGHNT and YYREEE (reference sequence). PCR employed 60 Vbeta and 13 Jbeta primers. The repertoire was sequenced with immunoSEQ multiplex PCR; TCRdb's copy has only in-frame clones and lacks some. This sample yields approximately 200,000 clones, of which 75% to 85% are seen a single time; approximately 6.5% belongs to the top ten. Notes on the study in general: The authors judged a highly shared variant cluster likely a sequencing artifact.

This TCR came from a woman in her fifties or sixties in good health and CMV-seropositive. This chain joins TRBV5-4 and TRBJ2-1; 8 bases match TRBD1. The specimen was PBMCs. The CDR3 bases are TGTGCCAGCAGTCCAGGGGGCAGAAACAATGAGCAGTTCTTC. This translates into CASSPGGRNNEQFF.